This TCR beta chain was identified during a study of shared clonotypes between healthy human individuals. In replicate PCRs of sorted subsets, approximately 210 ng DNA, about 29,000 T cell genomes, was used. Only in-frame clones appear in the TCRdb table, and some are missing; sequencing was by immunoSEQ multiplex PCR. The sample records more than 1.2 million clones, 98% to 99% being singletons. V shed 8 bases and J 2 bases; nucleotides not matched to a gene: 3. The germline CDR1 and CDR2 sequences are WSHSY and SAAADI. The CDR3 extends over 12 amino acids. Points on this clone: Its antigen remains unknown.

General study points: Among the subsets, naive ones generally showed larger estimated richness than memory ones. A handful of donors showed sharing of 4.5% to 6% of naive CD4 clonotypes.

The TCR originated in a man in his thirties or forties in good health. This chain links TRBV10-2 with TRBJ2-7; TRBD1 aligns across 7 bases. The sequenced material came from naive CD4+ T cells sorted from blood. Specified subset: CD45RA+ positively selected. In DNA, the CDR3 is TGCGCCAGCCGGGACAGACCCTACGAGCAGTACTTC. The encoded protein is CASRDRPYEQYF.